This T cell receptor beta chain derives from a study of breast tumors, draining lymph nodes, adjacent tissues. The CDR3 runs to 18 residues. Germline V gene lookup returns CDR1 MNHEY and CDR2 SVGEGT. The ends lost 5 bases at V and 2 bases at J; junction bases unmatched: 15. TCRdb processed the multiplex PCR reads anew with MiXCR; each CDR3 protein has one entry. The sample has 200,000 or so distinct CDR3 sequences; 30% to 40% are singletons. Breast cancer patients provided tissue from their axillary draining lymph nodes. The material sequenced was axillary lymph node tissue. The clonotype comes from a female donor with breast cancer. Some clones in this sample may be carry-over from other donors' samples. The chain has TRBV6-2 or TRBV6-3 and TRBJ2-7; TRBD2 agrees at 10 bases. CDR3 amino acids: CASSHPRSGRAITYEQYF. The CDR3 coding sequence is TGTGCCAGCAGTCACCCACGAAGCGGGAGGGCCATAACCTACGAGCAGTACTTC.